The present entry profiles one TCR beta chain with its context. This specimen comes from a study of blood T cell repertoires in COVID-19. V was pared by 5 bases and J by 1 base, with 9 bases between. Germline-derived CDR1 and CDR2 are SGHRS and YFSETQ. The CDR3 runs to 13 residues. Only in-frame clones appear in the TCRdb table, and some are missing; sequencing was by immunoSEQ multiplex PCR. Of 250,000 to 300,000 clones listed, approximately 85% are singletons. Sequences were obtained from PBMCs or T cells enriched from blood (not recorded which). The J gene is TRBJ2-5, the V gene TRBV5-1; D is ambiguous. The TCR was taken from a woman between 45 and 65 years old who had recovered from COVID-19. For the CDR3, the DNA is TGCGCCAGCAGGGAGAGCCTCCAAGAGACCCAGTACTTC. Encoded protein: CASRESLQETQYF. Filled out from reference TRBV5-1 and TRBJ2-5, the complete variable domain reads KAGVTQTPRYLIKTRGQQVTLSCSPISGHRSVSWYQQTPGQGLQFLFEYFSETQRNKGNFPGRFSGRQFSNSRSEMNVSTLELGDSALYLCASRESLQETQYFGPGTRLLVL.